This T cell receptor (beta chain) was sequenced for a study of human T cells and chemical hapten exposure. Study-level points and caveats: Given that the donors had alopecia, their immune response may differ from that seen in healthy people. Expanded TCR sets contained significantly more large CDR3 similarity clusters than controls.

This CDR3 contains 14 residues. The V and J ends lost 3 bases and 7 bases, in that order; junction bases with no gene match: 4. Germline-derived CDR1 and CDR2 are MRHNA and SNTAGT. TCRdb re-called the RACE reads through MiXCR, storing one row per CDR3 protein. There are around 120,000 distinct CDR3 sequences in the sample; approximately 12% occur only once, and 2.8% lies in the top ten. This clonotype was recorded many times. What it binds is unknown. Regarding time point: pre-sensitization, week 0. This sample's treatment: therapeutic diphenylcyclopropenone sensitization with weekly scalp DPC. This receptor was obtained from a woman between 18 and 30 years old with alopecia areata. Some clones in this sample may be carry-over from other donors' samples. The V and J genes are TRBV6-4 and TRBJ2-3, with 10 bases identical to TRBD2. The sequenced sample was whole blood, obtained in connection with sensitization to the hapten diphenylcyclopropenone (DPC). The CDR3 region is CASSDSGGRHTQYF. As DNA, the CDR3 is TGTGCCAGCAGTGATAGCGGGGGGAGACATACGCAGTATTTT.